The 27 T cell receptor beta chains below come from one sample, sequenced in a study of blood T cell repertoires in COVID-19. The table came from immunoSEQ multiplex PCR; TCRdb's copy has only in-frame clones and leaves some out. The sample contains 90,000 to 120,000 clones, around 82% of which appear only once. The sequenced material came from peripheral blood. All receptors derive from a human donor in a cohort sampled during active COVID-19.

This sequence joins TRBV4-3 and TRBJ2-2, with D possibly matching TRBD2 (5 bases). This CDR3 has 16 residues. Trimming removed 4 bases from V and 4 bases from J, with 16 bases in between. Germline V lookup: CDR1 LGHNA, CDR2 YSLEER. CDR3 coding DNA: TGCGCCAGCAGCCCGCGGCCCCGGGATGGCACCGGGGAGCTGTTTTTT. It specifies CASSPRPRDGTGELFF.

This clone was detected only a few times. The rearrangement joins TRBV7-3 to TRBJ2-1; possible D gene TRBD2, 6 bases. Germline V CDR1 and CDR2: SGHTA, FQGTGA. This CDR3 is built from 16 residues. V was pared by 6 bases and J by 7 bases, with 22 bases between. The CDR3 DNA reads TGTGCCAGCAGTCCTACGAGTGGGGGAGGTAAAAATGAGCAGTTCTTC. Translating it yields CASSPTSGGGKNEQFF.

The V call is TRBV7-6, the J call TRBJ2-3, with TRBD2 matching 10 bases. Germline CDR1 reads SGHVS; CDR2 reads FNYEAQ. The CDR3 has 14 residues. The junction had 2 bases not matched to a gene; V was cut back by 3 bases and J by 5 bases. CDR3 bases: TGTGCCAGCAGCTTGCGGACTAGCGGAGATACGCAGTATTTT. This translates into CASSLRTSGDTQYF.

The rearrangement links TRBV5-6 to TRBJ2-5; 14 bases align to TRBD2. Germline loops: CDR1 SGHDT, CDR2 YYEEEE. Trimming cost V 2 bases and J 4 bases; bases outside gene matches: 1. There are 15 residues in the CDR3. Here the CDR3 reads CASSFGTSGRETQYF. In nucleotides, the CDR3 is TGTGCCAGCAGCTTCGGGACTAGCGGGAGAGAGACCCAGTACTTC.

The chain has TRBV7-6 and TRBJ2-3; 7 nucleotides align to TRBD1. V dropped 5 bases and J dropped 5; count of bases not matched to a gene: 25. Germline assignment: CDR1 SGHVS and CDR2 FNYEAQ. This CDR3 is built from 20 residues. CDR3 sequence: CASSQRISISGTVAKDTQYF. CDR3 sequence (DNA): TGTGCCAGCAGCCAAAGAATATCAATTTCAGGGACAGTTGCAAAAGATACGCAGTATTTT.

This clone was found once. Here the CDR3 reads CASRGTGWGTEAFF. For the CDR3, the DNA is TGTGCCAGCAGGGGGACTGGATGGGGCACTGAAGCTTTCTTT. V usage is TRBV6-5 and J usage is TRBJ1-1; TRBD1 might be the D (5 bases). Germline CDR1 reads MNHEY; CDR2 reads SVGAGI. Trimming took off 6 bases at V and 4 bases at J, with 15 bases between the two ends. The CDR3 length is 14 residues.

This chain joins TRBV5-6 and TRBJ1-5; 7 bases are a match to TRBD1. After removal of 4 bases from V and 0 bases from J, the junction contained 7 bases not matched to a gene. The CDR3 totals 16 residues. In germline, CDR1 is SGHDT, CDR2 YYEEEE. CDR3 DNA sequence: TGTGCCAGCAGCCCGGGAGGGGGCCCTAGCAATCAGCCCCAGCATTTT. Translation gives CASSPGGGPSNQPQHF.

This clone was seen once. This chain uses TRBV9 with TRBJ2-1, with TRBD2 matching over 9 bases. Germline-derived CDR1 and CDR2 are SGDLS and YYNGEE. J was trimmed by 9 bases and V by 0 bases; bases with no gene match: 1. The CDR3 totals 13 residues. CDR3 sequence reads: CASSVGTSVEQFF. The CDR3 nucleotides read TGTGCCAGCAGCGTAGGGACTAGCGTTGAGCAGTTCTTC.

V and J are TRBV5-1 and TRBJ2-2; 12 bases line up with TRBD2. Germline-derived CDR1 and CDR2 are SGHRS and YFSETQ. CDR3 length: 16 amino acids. With 0 bases clipped from V and 7 bases from J, the junction kept 4 bases outside the gene matches. This CDR3 is CASSLGLAGEFGELFF. In DNA form, the CDR3 reads TGCGCCAGCAGCTTGGGACTAGCGGGAGAATTCGGGGAGCTGTTTTTT.

This clone was observed once. V is TRBV21-1 and J is TRBJ2-2; TRBD1, as called in the table, went unchecked against the DNA. TRBV21-1 is shown as a pseudogene. The length of the CDR3 is 15 residues. The DNA of the CDR3 is TGTGCCAGCACCCACCCCAGGGGACGGGCCGGGGAGCTGTTTTTT. Protein sequence: CASTHPRGRAGELFF.

The gene calls are TRBV28 and TRBJ2-2, with 8 bases fitting TRBD2. Germline V lookup: CDR1 MDHEN, CDR2 SYDVKM. V shed 6 bases, J shed 3 bases, and the junction held 15 bases outside the gene matches. The CDR3 extends over 18 amino acids. The CDR3 loop reads CASRRRRPSAGDTGELFF. CDR3 DNA: TGTGCCAGCAGACGTCGTAGGCCTTCAGCGGGAGACACCGGGGAGCTGTTTTTT.

The CDR3 spells CAISETGTSEQYF. The CDR3 DNA reads as TGTGCCATCAGTGAGACCGGGACTAGCGAGCAGTACTTC. The chain joins TRBV10-3 to TRBJ2-7, with TRBD2 identical over 8 bases. From germline, CDR1 is ENHRY and CDR2 SYGVKD. Trimming cost V 2 bases and J 6 bases; bases outside gene matches: 3. The CDR3 runs 13 residues.

The chain uses TRBV6-5 and TRBJ1-1, with D unclear. The CDR3 runs to 13 residues. Germline V gives CDR1 MNHEY, CDR2 SVGAGI. The V and J ends lost 7 bases and 3 bases respectively, with 12 bases between them. The CDR3 bases are TGTGCCAGCATGGAGCGGCAATACACTGAAGCTTTCTTT. Its translation: CASMERQYTEAFF.

The genes are TRBV25-1 and TRBJ2-3, with D maybe TRBD2 (6 bases). The germline V gene has CDR1 MGHDK and CDR2 SYGVNS. V was clipped by 6 bases and J by 1 base, with 14 bases between them. The CDR3 loop spans 15 amino acids. The CDR3: CASSGTSWGTDTQYF. The CDR3 bases are TGTGCCAGCAGCGGCACTAGCTGGGGCACAGATACGCAGTATTTT.

The gene calls are TRBV15 and TRBJ1-2; the D gene is possibly TRBD1 (5 bases). The ends were cut back, 1 base at V and 8 bases at J, with 14 bases in the middle. The CDR3 covers 14 residues. The V gene's germline CDR1 is LNHNV and CDR2 YYDKDF (reference sequence). For the CDR3, the DNA is TGTGCCACCAGCAGAGGAGGAGGGGCTCGGGGCTACACCTTC. This gives the protein CATSRGGGARGYTF.

The V and J genes are TRBV6-6 and TRBJ2-5; D is unresolved. V was pared by 5 bases and J by 5 bases, with 12 bases between. The CDR3 sequence is 13 residues long. The germline CDR1 and CDR2 sequences are MNHNY and SVGAGI (reference sequence). The CDR3 DNA is TGTGCCAGCAGTCTCCCGGGTACCGAGACCCAGTACTTC. This gives the protein CASSLPGTETQYF.

This clone has a single count. This chain links TRBV5-4 with TRBJ1-3; D gene uncertain. V was pared by 0 bases and J by 1 base, with 8 bases between. The CDR3 has 15 residues. Per the germline V gene, CDR1 is SGHNT and CDR2 is YYREEE (reference sequence). The chain's CDR3 is CASSLDERSGNTIYF. CDR3 coding DNA: TGTGCCAGCAGCTTGGACGAGAGATCTGGAAACACCATATATTTT.

This rearrangement joins TRBV7-2 to TRBJ1-1, with 9 bases fitting TRBD1. The germline V gene has CDR1 SGHTA and CDR2 FQGNSA. The V gene end was trimmed by 2 bases and the J gene end by 3 bases; junction bases not matched to a gene: 7. CDR3 length: 16 residues. The CDR3 coding sequence is TGTGCCAGCAGCTTAACTCTGGACAGGGGACACACTGAAGCTTTCTTT. As protein: CASSLTLDRGHTEAFF.

This chain uses TRBV7-3 with TRBJ2-1; 13 bases map to TRBD2. V trimming: 5 bases; J trimming: 7 bases; junction bases outside the gene matches: 11. Germline values: CDR1 SGHTA, CDR2 FQGTGA. The CDR3 runs 17 residues. CDR3 DNA: TGTGCCAGCAGCCGAGGGACTAGCGGGATATTTTTGAATGAGCAGTTCTTC. It translates to CASSRGTSGIFLNEQFF.

The gene calls are TRBV18 and TRBJ1-2; 10 bases are a match to TRBD1. V lost 8 bases to trimming and J lost 6 bases; unmatched junction nucleotides: 3. The germline gives CDR1 KGHSH, CDR2 LQKENI. This CDR3 is 12 amino acids long. CDR3 DNA sequence: TGTGCCAGCGGAGGACAGGGGGATGGCTACACCTTC. Protein: CASGGQGDGYTF.

This chain joins TRBV28 and TRBJ2-1, with D possibly TRBD1 on 6 matching bases. This CDR3 is built from 14 residues. V was cut by 2 bases and J by 4 bases, with 9 bases left in between. Germline assignment: CDR1 MDHEN and CDR2 SYDVKM. The CDR3 loop reads CASSLTGMYNEQFF. Written as DNA, the CDR3 is TGTGCCAGCAGTTTAACAGGGATGTACAATGAGCAGTTCTTC.

The chain uses TRBV2 and TRBJ2-2, with 9 bases lining up with TRBD1. J lost 7 bases, V lost 6 bases, and 6 bases had no gene match. Germline V CDR1 and CDR2: SNHLY, FYNNEI. CDR3 length: 14 amino acids. CDR3 loop: CASSLRTGVGELFF. The CDR3 DNA is TGTGCCAGCAGCCTTAGGACAGGGGTCGGGGAGCTGTTTTTT.

This clone was seen a handful of times. This chain uses TRBV18 with TRBJ1-2, with D possibly TRBD1 on 5 matching bases. The germline CDR1 and CDR2 sequences are KGHSH and LQKENI. This CDR3 is 15 amino acids long. The V gene lost 3 bases and the J gene lost 0 bases, with 11 bases spanning the gap. CDR3 in DNA: TGTGCCAGCTCACCCCAGGGAATACCTAACTATGGCTACACCTTC. Translation: CASSPQGIPNYGYTF.

The V gene is TRBV11-2, the J gene TRBJ2-1; TRBD2 is a possible D gene (7 bases). Germline lookup yields CDR1 SGHAT and CDR2 FQNNGV. V was clipped by 5 bases and J by 11 bases, with 13 bases between them. The CDR3 has 12 residues. The CDR3: CASSPEGGKQFF. The CDR3 DNA sequence: TGTGCCAGCAGCCCGGAGGGGGGGAAGCAGTTCTTC.

V is TRBV23-1 and J is TRBJ2-7, with 7 bases identical to TRBD1. TRBV23-1 is given ORF status, its function remaining uncertain. The CDR3 is 14 amino acids. The J segment lost 3 bases and the V segment lost 5 bases, leaving 7 bases of the junction unmatched. The DNA for the CDR3 is TGCGCCAGCAGTTCCGGGACAGCGGTCTACGAGCAGTACTTC. Protein sequence: CASSSGTAVYEQYF.

This sequence joins TRBV4-2 and TRBJ1-2, with unresolved D. The germline V gene encodes CDR1 LGHNA and CDR2 YNFKEQ. There are 14 residues in the CDR3. The V and J ends lost 2 bases and 6 bases respectively, with 13 bases between them. CDR3 nucleotides: TGTGCCAGCAGCCAAACGGTGCGGGAGAATGGCTACACCTTC. Translated, it gives CASSQTVRENGYTF.

This sequence joins TRBV14 and TRBJ1-5; D gene unclear. The length of the CDR3 is 13 residues. Trimming stripped 4 bases from V and 7 bases from J, with 11 bases between. Germline V gene lookup returns CDR1 SGHDN and CDR2 FVKESK. This CDR3 reads CASSLWGGQPQHF. In DNA form, the CDR3 reads TGTGCCAGCAGCCTTTGGGGAGGCCAGCCCCAGCATTTT.